This is a list of T cell receptor beta chains from one sample in a study of identical twins. TCRdb fed the 5' RACE reads into MiXCR, producing one record per CDR3 protein. The profile shows a few hundred thousand distinct CDR3 sequences, nearly 10% of them singletons. A further study also used this sample, focusing on yellow fever vaccine responses in identical twins.

The sequenced material came from PBMCs. These receptors were taken from a young woman in good health. CDR3s include the opening cysteine and the closing phenylalanine or tryptophan. Each record gives: V gene, CDR3 length, clone size, J gene, D gene, CDR3 protein, CDR3 DNA. D genes are given only for firm matches. Some rows have no size entry. The others give once, few or many, or a class for an expanded clone.

TRBV5-3	15	NA	TRBJ2-5	TRBD1	CARSPGQGVQETQYF	TGTGCCAGGAGCCCTGGACAGGGAGTTCAAGAGACCCAGTACTTC
TRBV4-1	16	many	TRBJ1-1	NA	CASSQGDNHEGTEAFF	TGCGCCAGCAGCCAAGGGGACAACCACGAGGGCACTGAAGCTTTCTTT
TRBV7-2	16	NA	TRBJ2-2	NA	CASSLISGLNTGELFF	TGTGCCAGCAGCTTAATAAGCGGATTGAACACCGGGGAGCTGTTTTTT
TRBV7-6	14	NA	TRBJ2-3	NA	CASSLALTPDTQYF	TGTGCCAGCAGCTTAGCCCTTACCCCAGATACGCAGTATTTT
TRBV5-6	16	many	TRBJ2-1	TRBD1	CASSLVRDRRYNEQFF	TGTGCCAGCAGCTTGGTGAGGGACAGGCGCTACAATGAGCAGTTCTTC
TRBV12-3/TRBV12-4	15	many	TRBJ2-3	TRBD2	CASRLSGASTDTQYF	TGTGCCAGCAGGTTAAGCGGGGCTAGCACAGATACGCAGTATTTT
TRBV25-1	15	many	TRBJ2-7	NA	CASSSPGGNSYEQYF	TGTGCCAGCAGTTCCCCTGGGGGGAACTCCTACGAGCAGTACTTC
TRBV14	17	many	TRBJ2-7	TRBD2	CASSPISGGGGPYEQYF	TGTGCCAGCAGCCCCATCTCAGGAGGCGGGGGTCCCTACGAGCAGTACTTC
TRBV30	11	few	TRBJ2-5	NA	CAWSPKETQYF	TGTGCCTGGAGCCCTAAAGAGACCCAGTACTTC
TRBV24-1	12	many	TRBJ2-1	NA	CATSSVGAEQFF	TGTGCCACCAGTTCGGTGGGTGCTGAGCAGTTCTTC
TRBV20-1	15	few	TRBJ1-2	NA	CSASKLDRMADGYTF	TGCAGTGCTAGCAAACTAGACAGGATGGCTGATGGCTACACCTTC
TRBV12-3/TRBV12-4	14	many	TRBJ2-5	TRBD1	CASSPGTGLETQYF	TGTGCCAGCAGTCCAGGGACAGGTTTGGAGACCCAGTACTTC
TRBV12-3/TRBV12-4	17	few	TRBJ2-1	TRBD2	CASRGLAGGHSYNEQFF	TGTGCCAGCAGGGGCCTAGCGGGAGGGCACTCCTACAATGAGCAGTTCTTC
TRBV6-1	15	many	TRBJ1-5	TRBD1	CASSPGQYSNQPQHF	TGTGCCAGCAGTCCGGGACAGTATAGCAATCAGCCCCAGCATTTT
TRBV20-1	15	many	TRBJ2-3	NA	CSARPALARTDTQYF	TGCAGTGCTAGACCAGCCCTAGCGAGAACAGATACGCAGTATTTT
TRBV28	16	NA	TRBJ2-3	NA	CASSPAGRWVADTQYF	TGTGCCAGCAGTCCCGCAGGCAGGTGGGTCGCAGATACGCAGTATTTT
TRBV10-3	13	NA	TRBJ1-1	NA	CAISASGVTEAFF	TGTGCCATCAGTGCTTCAGGGGTGACTGAAGCTTTCTTT
TRBV2	15	many	TRBJ2-1	NA	CASRATASSYNEQFF	TGTGCCAGCAGAGCTACAGCCAGCTCCTACAATGAGCAGTTCTTC
TRBV29-1	13	NA	TRBJ1-1	NA	CSGLNRGNTEAFF	TGCAGCGGCCTCAACCGTGGGAACACTGAAGCTTTCTTT
TRBV12-3/TRBV12-4	13	NA	TRBJ2-1	NA	CASSLPYLNEQFF	TGTGCCAGCAGTTTACCCTACCTGAATGAGCAGTTCTTC
TRBV12-3/TRBV12-4	14	many	TRBJ1-4	TRBD1	CASTPGTGDEKLFF	TGTGCCAGCACCCCCGGGACAGGGGATGAAAAACTGTTTTTT
TRBV3-1	15	NA	TRBJ1-3	NA	CASSQEGRPGNTIYF	TGTGCCAGCAGCCAAGAAGGCCGCCCTGGAAACACCATATATTTT
TRBV4-3	14	few	TRBJ2-3	NA	CASSHLGPRDTQYF	TGCGCCAGCAGCCACCTAGGCCCGAGGGATACGCAGTATTTT
TRBV21-1	19	NA	TRBJ2-6	NA	CASTRLEGPKGSGANVLTF	TGTGCCAGCACCCGCCTGGAGGGGCCTAAGGGCTCTGGGGCCAACGTCCTGACTTTC
TRBV12-3/TRBV12-4	15	NA	TRBJ1-2	TRBD1	CASSLANRGGLGYTF	TGTGCCAGCAGTTTAGCGAACAGGGGAGGTTTGGGCTACACCTTC
TRBV12-3/TRBV12-4	15	many	TRBJ2-3	NA	CASTLNRGTTDTQYF	TGTGCCAGCACCCTTAATCGGGGGACCACAGATACGCAGTATTTT
TRBV20-1	14	NA	TRBJ2-7	TRBD1	CSAQVIRGLYEQYF	TGCAGTGCTCAGGTCATCAGGGGGCTCTACGAGCAGTACTTC
TRBV2	11	many	TRBJ2-5	NA	CASKTGKTQYF	TGTGCCAGCAAAACAGGAAAGACCCAGTACTTC
TRBV20-1	13	many	TRBJ1-2	NA	CSASPGPNYGYTF	TGCAGTGCTAGTCCTGGGCCTAATTATGGCTACACCTTC
TRBV7-9	14	few	TRBJ2-7	NA	CASSLNRGDYEQYF	TGTGCCAGCAGCTTAAATCGCGGGGATTACGAGCAGTACTTC
TRBV27	14	NA	TRBJ2-5	NA	CASSSPDEKETQYF	TGTGCCAGCAGTTCCCCGGACGAAAAAGAGACCCAGTACTTC
TRBV5-5	16	few	TRBJ2-5	TRBD2	CASSLVEREGVETQYF	TGTGCCAGCAGCTTGGTGGAGCGGGAGGGCGTAGAGACCCAGTACTTC
TRBV7-2	14	many	TRBJ2-1	TRBD2	CASSSLAGGWEQFF	TGTGCCAGCAGTTCACTAGCGGGAGGTTGGGAGCAGTTCTTC
TRBV5-8	15	NA	TRBJ1-1	NA	CASSLARRQNTEAFF	TGTGCCAGCAGCTTGGCCCGGAGACAGAACACTGAAGCTTTCTTT
TRBV12-3/TRBV12-4	11	many	TRBJ2-5	NA	CASSFGGTQYF	TGTGCCAGCAGTTTTGGAGGGACCCAGTACTTC
TRBV29-1	11	NA	TRBJ1-4	NA	CSALVNEKLFF	TGCAGCGCCCTTGTAAATGAAAAACTGTTTTTT
TRBV27	15	NA	TRBJ2-5	TRBD2	CASRGTSKVAETQYF	TGTGCCAGCAGGGGGACTAGCAAGGTCGCGGAGACCCAGTACTTC
TRBV12-1	24	NA	TRBJ2-3	NA	CASSFARGQGYYEGLAASTDTQYF	TGTGCCAGCAGCTTTGCGCGGGGACAGGGCTACTACGAGGGACTAGCGGCTAGCACAGATACGCAGTATTTT
TRBV11-3	15	NA	TRBJ2-7	NA	CASSFSGVMGVEQYF	TGTGCCAGCAGCTTTTCAGGGGTCATGGGGGTCGAGCAGTACTTC
TRBV7-7	16	NA	TRBJ2-7	NA	CASSLSGAGRTYEQYF	TGTGCTAGCAGCTTATCGGGGGCAGGCCGGACCTACGAGCAGTACTTC
TRBV6-2/TRBV6-3	11	NA	TRBJ2-1	NA	CASSKLPQLFF	TGTGCCAGCAGTAAGCTACCGCAGTTGTTCTTC
TRBV11-1	16	NA	TRBJ2-5	TRBD2	CASSPRGLAGAKTQYF	TGTGCCAGCAGCCCCCGGGGACTAGCGGGAGCGAAGACCCAGTACTTC
TRBV2	13	NA	TRBJ2-1	TRBD2	CALAGGRNNEQFF	TGTGCCTTAGCGGGGGGGAGGAACAATGAGCAGTTCTTC
TRBV12-5	16	many	TRBJ2-7	TRBD1	CASGLPGQGTSYEQYF	TGTGCTAGTGGTTTGCCGGGACAGGGGACATCCTACGAGCAGTACTTC
TRBV5-6	13	few	TRBJ1-1	NA	CASSLLGTAEAFF	TGTGCCAGCAGCTTGCTTGGGACGGCTGAAGCTTTCTTT
TRBV9	16	few	TRBJ2-3	TRBD1	CASSEGGTGVADTQYF	TGTGCCAGCAGCGAGGGCGGGACAGGGGTCGCAGATACGCAGTATTTT
TRBV11-2	15	many	TRBJ1-5	NA	CASSSTGQPNQPQHF	TGTGCCAGCAGCTCCACCGGACAGCCAAATCAGCCCCAGCATTTT
TRBV19	14	NA	TRBJ2-1	NA	CASSGRPTYNEQFF	TGTGCCAGTAGTGGCCGGCCAACCTACAATGAGCAGTTCTTC
TRBV7-9	15	many	TRBJ2-1	TRBD2	CASSSRLAGPGEQFF	TGTGCCAGCAGCTCCCGACTAGCGGGACCTGGTGAGCAGTTCTTC
TRBV20-1	16	NA	TRBJ2-3	NA	CSARPPAAHRTDTQYF	TGCAGTGCGCGACCTCCCGCGGCCCACCGCACAGATACGCAGTATTTT
TRBV7-9	15	NA	TRBJ2-7	TRBD1	CASSLGADRSYEQYF	TGTGCCAGCAGCTTAGGCGCGGACAGGTCCTACGAGCAGTACTTC
TRBV12-3/TRBV12-4	14	many	TRBJ2-1	NA	CASTPGLAYNEQFF	TGTGCCAGCACCCCGGGGCTTGCTTACAATGAGCAGTTCTTC
TRBV6-2/TRBV6-3	14	many	TRBJ2-3	TRBD1	CASSPTGVTDTQYF	TGTGCCAGCAGCCCGACAGGGGTGACAGATACGCAGTATTTT
TRBV29-1	8	few	TRBJ1-2	NA	CSVESYTF	TGCAGCGTTGAGAGCTACACCTTC